This TCR beta chain was recovered during a study of shared clonotypes between healthy human individuals. Across the study: Each donor's CD4 naive and CD4 memory cells filled three plates apiece, CD8 naive two, and CD8 memory one.

This CDR3 is built from 16 residues. The V segment lost 0 bases and the J segment 10 bases; nucleotides outside the gene matches: 6. Germline values: CDR1 LNHDA, CDR2 SQIVND (reference sequence). Healthy and HIV-negative, the adult donors had no recent acute infections or vaccinations. It was into CD45RA+ naive and CD45RA-negative memory subsets that the CD4+ cells were split. Method: immunoSEQ multiplex PCR; TCRdb's copy keeps in-frame clones and lacks some. The sample yields fewer than 850,000 clones, roughly 70% seen once. Sample: memory CD4+ T cells sorted from blood. Documented subset: CD45RA-negative fraction. The receptor was derived from a woman aged 25 to 39 in good health. The chain joins TRBV19 to TRBJ2-1; 13 bases line up with TRBD2. CDR3 nucleotides: TGTGCCAGTAGTATAGAGGGGACTAGCGGGGCCCGAGAGCAGTTCTTC. Translating gives CASSIEGTSGAREQFF.